The clone carrying this T cell receptor (beta chain) was seen only a few times. The antigen is unknown. Amplification used 60 Vbeta primers and 13 Jbeta primers. TCRdb's copy holds only in-frame clones and misses some; the assay was immunoSEQ multiplex PCR. The repertoire holds about 82,000 clones, with around 70% as singletons. Trimming took off 7 bases at V and 0 bases at J, with 8 bases between the two ends. The germline gives CDR1 SGHTA, CDR2 FQGTGA. This CDR3 has 13 residues. Each of the donors was a healthy bone marrow donor. This sample is drawn from a study of cytomegalovirus exposure and HLA in healthy donors. Study-level information: Falling in the Caucasian-associated ancestry cluster were 81% of a few hundred genotyped donors. General study findings and limits: Earlier analysis found most TCR beta V segments productive about 87% or about 30% of the time.

The clonotype was recovered from a man aged 35-49 years in good health and CMV-seropositive. The rearrangement joins TRBV7-3 to TRBJ2-3; no definite D call. The specimen sequenced was PBMCs. As DNA, the CDR3 is TGTGCCAGCACCCCTCTTAGCACAGATACGCAGTATTTT. Encoded protein: CASTPLSTDTQYF.